Below, 6 T cell receptor beta chains from the same sample are listed, as sequenced in a study of blood T cell repertoires in COVID-19. Using immunoSEQ multiplex PCR, the repertoire was profiled, and TCRdb retains in-frame clones only, with some absent. This table has fewer than 150,000 clones, less than 85% appearing once. The specimen was peripheral blood. The receptors here all came from a human donor in a cohort sampled during active COVID-19.

This clone was seen more than once but under ten times. The V call is TRBV28, the J call TRBJ1-1; D not resolved. V lost 6 bases, J lost 4 bases, and 12 bases lay in between. The CDR3 spans 13 residues. Germline V CDR1 and CDR2: MDHEN, SYDVKM. CDR3 loop: CASSPRRVTEAFF. CDR3 DNA: TGTGCCAGCAGCCCTCGGAGGGTCACTGAAGCTTTCTTT. The full variable domain, its missing parts supplied by reference TRBV28 and TRBJ1-1, is DVKVTQSSRYLVKRTGEKVFLECVQDMDHENMFWYRQDPGLGLRLIYFSYDVKMKEKGDIPEGYSVSREKKERFSLILESASTNQTSMYLCASSPRRVTEAFFGQGTRLTVV.

The chain carries TRBV28 and TRBJ2-7, with D possibly matching TRBD2 (6 bases). Germline V gene data show CDR1 as MDHEN and CDR2 as SYDVKM. Trimming left V 7 bases short and J 1 base short, with 11 bases between. The CDR3 consists of 13 residues. As DNA, the CDR3 is TGTGCCAGCAAGCCTAGCGCATCCTACGAGCAGTACTTC. Protein sequence: CASKPSASYEQYF. The full variable domain, completed using reference TRBV28 and TRBJ2-7, is DVKVTQSSRYLVKRTGEKVFLECVQDMDHENMFWYRQDPGLGLRLIYFSYDVKMKEKGDIPEGYSVSREKKERFSLILESASTNQTSMYLCASKPSASYEQYFGPGTRLTVT.

The sample holds a few counts of this clone. The V gene is TRBV18, the J gene TRBJ2-3, with TRBD1 as a possible D gene (5 bases). Between the trimmed V and J ends, which lost 0 bases and 4 bases, there was a span of 5 bases. Germline assignment: CDR1 KGHSH and CDR2 LQKENI. The CDR3 length is 13 residues. The CDR3 nucleotides are TGTGCCAGCTCACCACCAGGGGCAGATACGCAGTATTTT. The encoded protein is CASSPPGADTQYF.

This chain links TRBV19 with TRBJ2-2, with 8 bases matching TRBD2. J was trimmed by 11 bases and V by 7 bases; bases with no gene match: 18. Germline V gene sequence: CDR1 LNHDA, CDR2 SQIVND (reference sequence). The CDR3 has 16 residues. The CDR3 reads CASNHLRGAGNVELFF. CDR3 bases: TGTGCCAGTAATCATCTGCGGGGGGCCGGAAACGTTGAGCTGTTTTTT.

The chain uses TRBV15 and TRBJ2-5; D ambiguous. Trimming removed 9 bases from V and 2 bases from J, with 10 bases in between. Germline V lookup: CDR1 LNHNV, CDR2 YYDKDF (reference sequence). The CDR3 length is 12 residues. CDR3 amino acids: CATSIGQETQYF. The CDR3 bases are TGTGCCACTTCTATCGGGCAAGAGACCCAGTACTTC.

The chain is built from TRBV6-1 and TRBJ1-5; D is perhaps TRBD1 (6 bases). Trimming removed 3 bases from V and 6 bases from J, with 12 bases in between. CDR3 size: 14 residues. From germline, CDR1 is MNHNS and CDR2 SASEGT. In DNA form, the CDR3 reads TGTGCCAGCAGTGACACAGGGTGGGGTCAGCCCCAGCATTTT. Translation: CASSDTGWGQPQHF.